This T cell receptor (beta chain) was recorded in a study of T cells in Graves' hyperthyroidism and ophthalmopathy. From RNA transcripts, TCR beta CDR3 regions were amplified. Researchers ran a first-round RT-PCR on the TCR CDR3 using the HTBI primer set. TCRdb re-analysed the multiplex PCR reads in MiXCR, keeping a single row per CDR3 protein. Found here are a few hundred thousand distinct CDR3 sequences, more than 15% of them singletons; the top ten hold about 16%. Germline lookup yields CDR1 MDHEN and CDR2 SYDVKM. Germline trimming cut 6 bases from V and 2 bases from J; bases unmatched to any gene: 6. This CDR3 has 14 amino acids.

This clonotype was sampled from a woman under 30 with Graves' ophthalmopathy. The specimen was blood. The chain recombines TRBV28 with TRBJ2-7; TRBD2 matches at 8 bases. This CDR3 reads CASRSGGGTYEQYF. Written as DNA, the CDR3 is TGTGCCAGCAGGTCCGGGGGGGGGACCTACGAGCAGTACTTC.